The clone carrying this T cell receptor beta chain was seen repeatedly, ten times or more. Its antigen is undetermined. The TCR beta libraries were generated through quantitative 5'-RACE incorporating molecular barcodes. MiXCR, applied by TCRdb to the 5' RACE reads, yields one record per CDR3 protein. Of roughly 250,000 distinct CDR3 sequences listed, approximately 9% are singletons. The sample comes from a study of CD8 T cells in ankylosing spondylitis. Whole-study results and caveats: Previous work reported some of these motif variants in the synovial fluid and blood of reactive arthritis.

Sequencing was carried out using blood, either unsorted or a sorted T cell fraction (not recorded which). This TCR was sampled from a male donor with ankylosing spondylitis or in good health (not recorded which).

The CDR3 bases are TGCAGTGCTAGTGGGACTAGCGGCCCCTACGAGCAGTACTTC. Translated: CSASGTSGPYEQYF. The rearrangement uses TRBV20-1 and TRBJ2-7; 11 bases fit TRBD2. J gave up 2 bases and V 3 bases, and 3 bases lay outside the gene matches. Germline values: CDR1 DFQATT, CDR2 SNEGSKA (reference sequence). CDR3 length: 14 amino acids.